Here is one TCR beta chain with its context. Donors in Cohort 3 who had recovered were those with two negative PCRs, healthcare professional clearance, or resolution of their symptoms. The V and J ends lost 0 bases and 4 bases respectively, with 16 bases between them. CDR1 and CDR2 from the germline V gene are LGHNA and YSLEER. The CDR3 consists of 16 residues. The sample comes from a study of blood T cell repertoires in COVID-19. The protocol was immunoSEQ multiplex PCR, while the TCRdb copy is restricted to in-frame clones and leaves out a portion. The sample holds 300,000 to 400,000 clones, 85% to 90% seen once.

This chain connects TRBV4-3 to TRBJ2-7; D is perhaps TRBD2 (5 bases). The sequenced sample consisted of PBMCs or T cells enriched from blood (not recorded which). This clonotype originated in a woman younger than 35 who had recovered from COVID-19. The chain's CDR3 is CASSQEFDGGGYEQYF. DNA for the CDR3: TGCGCCAGCAGCCAAGAGTTCGACGGTGGAGGTTACGAGCAGTACTTC.